The rows below give T cell receptor beta chains drawn from one sample of a study of blood T cell repertoires in COVID-19. Assay: immunoSEQ multiplex PCR; the TCRdb copy retains only in-frame clones and omits some. The sample includes over 140,000 clones, roughly four fifths of them seen just once. The material sequenced was peripheral blood. Every receptor here comes from a woman over 75 with active or convalescent COVID-19. CDR3s include the opening cysteine and the closing phenylalanine or tryptophan. A D gene is named only where the DNA matches it firmly. Not all rows give a size; the values are once, few, many and, for expanded clones, a class.

>NA|TRBV19|NA|TRBJ1-1
TGTGCCAGTAGTATACCGGGATCCAACGCGATCACTGAAGCTTTCTTT
CASSIPGSNAITEAFF
>NA|TRBV4-1|TRBD2|TRBJ2-1
TGCGCCAGCAGCCCGGAGCGGGGGGGCCGTAATGAGCAGTTCTTC
CASSPERGGRNEQFF
>NA|TRBV6-5|NA|TRBJ1-2
TGTGCCAGCCAGTCCGTGGCGGGAGGTGGCTACACCTTC
CASQSVAGGGYTF
>NA|TRBV11-3|TRBD2|TRBJ2-1
TGTGCCAGCAGCTTTTCGACTAGCGGGTACAATGAGCAGTTCTTC
CASSFSTSGYNEQFF
>NA|TRBV6-5|NA|TRBJ2-1
TGTGCCAGCATGGCAACAGGGAGGGCCTACAATGAGCAGTTCTTC
CASMATGRAYNEQFF
>once|TRBV6-5|TRBD1|TRBJ2-7
TGTGCCAGCAGAACAGGGGAGAGGCACGAGCAGTACTTC
CASRTGERHEQYF
>NA|TRBV2|TRBD1|TRBJ1-1
TGTGCCAGCAATCGACAGGGAAGGACTGAAGCTTTCTTT
CASNRQGRTEAFF
>few|TRBV20-1|NA|TRBJ1-5
TGCAGTGCTAGTCAGGACACAAATCAGCCCCAGCATTTT
CSASQDTNQPQHF
>NA|TRBV3-1/TRBV3-2|TRBD2|TRBJ2-5
TGTGCCAGCAGCCAAAGCGGGCTAGCGGGGGCTCTGGGGGCCCAGTACTTC
CASSQSGLAGALGAQYF
>many|TRBV6-1|NA|TRBJ1-2
TGTGCCAGCAGTGAAGGCCAGGCTAACTATGGCTACACCTTC
CASSEGQANYGYTF
>NA|TRBV19|NA|TRBJ1-6
TGTGCCAGCCGGGAGGACCGAGCCGAGAATTCACCCCTCCACTTT
CASREDRAENSPLHF
>NA|TRBV7-2|NA|TRBJ1-5
TGTGCCAGCACCTTTCGGGCGGGCGGGGGTCAGCCCCAGCATTTT
CASTFRAGGGQPQHF
>NA|TRBV20-1|TRBD2|TRBJ2-7
TGCAGTGCTAGTCGGCGGGGGGGCTGGGGTGAGCAGTACTTC
CSASRRGGWGEQYF
>NA|TRBV15|NA|TRBJ2-2
TGTGCCACCAGCAGAGAACAGAACACCGGGGAGCTGTTTTTT
CATSREQNTGELFF
>NA|TRBV19|NA|TRBJ2-3
TGTGCCAGTAGTACGGGACTTGGCACAGATACGCAGTATTTT
CASSTGLGTDTQYF
>NA|TRBV5-1|NA|TRBJ1-4
TGCGCCAGCAGCTCAGGGCAAACTAATGAAAAACTGTTTTTT
CASSSGQTNEKLFF
>NA|TRBV2|NA|TRBJ1-5
TGTGCCAGCGCCTTTGGGGCGGCTTCTCAGCCCCAGCATTTT
CASAFGAASQPQHF
>NA|TRBV28|TRBD1|TRBJ1-1
TGTGCCAGTAAGGGGGCTTGGAACACTGAAGCTTTCTTT
CASKGAWNTEAFF
>NA|TRBV19|TRBD1|TRBJ2-3
TGTGCCAGTAGGACCGGGACAGACACAGATACGCAGTATTTT
CASRTGTDTDTQYF
>few|TRBV6-1|NA|TRBJ1-6
TGTGCCAGCAGTGAAGCAACAGAAAATTCACCCCTCCACTTT
CASSEATENSPLHF